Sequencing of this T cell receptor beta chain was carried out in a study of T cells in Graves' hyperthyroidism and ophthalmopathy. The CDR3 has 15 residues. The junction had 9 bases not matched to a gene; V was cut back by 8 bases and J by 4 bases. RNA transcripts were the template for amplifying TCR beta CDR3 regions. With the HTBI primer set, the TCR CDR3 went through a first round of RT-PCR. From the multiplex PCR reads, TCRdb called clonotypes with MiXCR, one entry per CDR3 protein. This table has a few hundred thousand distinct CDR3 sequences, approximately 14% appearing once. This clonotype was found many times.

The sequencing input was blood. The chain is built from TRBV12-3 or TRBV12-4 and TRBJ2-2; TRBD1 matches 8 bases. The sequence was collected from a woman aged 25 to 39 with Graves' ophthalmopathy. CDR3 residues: CASLDRGMGTGELFF. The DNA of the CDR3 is TGTGCCAGCCTAGACAGGGGTATGGGCACCGGGGAGCTGTTTTTT.